One T cell receptor (beta chain) is described in this entry. This record belongs to a study of blood T cell repertoires in COVID-19. On the study more broadly: Whether acute or convalescent, the COVID-19 samples came from the United States, Italy and Spain. T cells, B-cell-depleted T cells, or PBMCs supplied cDNA or gDNA.

With 6 bases removed from V and 4 bases from J, the gap between germline ends came to 19 bases. Per germline, CDR1 MRHNA and CDR2 SNTAGT. This CDR3 is 15 amino acids long. Original processing methods: Cell counts per sample came from amplifying reference gene primers. The method was immunoSEQ multiplex PCR; TCRdb's version includes in-frame clones alone and lacks a portion of them. V, J and clone size were drawn from that table, and D and trimming were deduced from the DNA. Seen here are fewer than 350,000 clones, over 75% observed once, and the top ten hold roughly 7.8%. The source is a human donor in a cohort sampled during active COVID-19. Sequenced input: peripheral blood. The genes are TRBV6-4 and TRBJ2-7, with D tentatively TRBD1 (6 bases). The CDR3 sequence is CASSLDPGQPYEQYF. The DNA for the CDR3 is TGTGCCAGCAGCCTCGACCCGGGACAACCTTACGAGCAGTACTTC.